One sample yielded the 27 T cell receptor beta chains listed below, sequenced in a study of blood T cell repertoires in COVID-19. TCRdb keeps only in-frame clones here, not all; method: immunoSEQ multiplex PCR. Of about 150,000 clones detected, roughly 78% appear once; the ten largest clones hold about 6%. Sequencing used PBMCs or T cells enriched from blood (not recorded which). Every receptor here comes from a woman between 50 and 59 years old who had recovered from COVID-19.

The gene calls are TRBV30 and TRBJ2-5, with TRBD1 as a possible D gene (6 bases). V was shortened by 2 bases and J by 4 bases, with 11 bases between the two germline ends. The length of the CDR3 is 13 residues. Germline CDR1 is GTSNPN and CDR2 is SVGIG (reference sequence). The CDR3 sequence is CAWSFQGPETQYF. The DNA of the CDR3 is TGTGCCTGGAGTTTTCAGGGGCCAGAGACCCAGTACTTC.

This clone appeared a few times. V and J are TRBV2 and TRBJ2-1; TRBD1 matches at 11 bases. From germline, CDR1 is SNHLY and CDR2 FYNNEI. CDR3 length: 15 amino acids. V lost 5 bases to trimming and J lost 7 bases; unmatched junction nucleotides: 7. The CDR3 spells CASSWTGGKVNEQFF. The CDR3 nucleotides read TGTGCCAGCAGTTGGACAGGGGGCAAGGTGAATGAGCAGTTCTTC.

The chain couples TRBV10-3 to TRBJ1-4, with D possibly TRBD1 on 5 matching bases. The V and J ends lost 2 bases and 7 bases respectively, with 8 bases between them. Germline CDR1 is ENHRY and CDR2 is SYGVKD. CDR3 length: 13 amino acids. The CDR3 coding sequence is TGTGCCATCAGTGAGCAGGGCGGTGAAAAACTGTTTTTT. Amino acid sequence: CAISEQGGEKLFF.

This chain uses TRBV7-8 with TRBJ2-5; tentatively, D is TRBD1 (6 bases). The CDR3 has 13 residues. V lost 1 base and J lost 4, with 7 bases in between. In germline, CDR1 is SGHVS, CDR2 FQNEAQ. The CDR3 region is CASSLETGETQYF. In nucleotides, the CDR3 is TGTGCCAGCAGCTTAGAGACAGGAGAGACCCAGTACTTC. Together with reference TRBV7-8 and TRBJ2-5, the CDR3 gives the full variable domain: GAGVSQSPRYKVAKRGQDVALRCDPISGHVSLFWYQQALGQGPEFLTYFQNEAQLDKSGLPSDRFFAERPEGSVSTLKIQRTQQEDSAVYLCASSLETGETQYFGPGTRLLVL.

The rearrangement uses TRBV7-2 and TRBJ2-7; D may be TRBD2 (7 bases). Per germline, CDR1 SGHTA and CDR2 FQGNSA. V was pared by 2 bases and J by 4 bases, with 15 bases between. The CDR3 sequence is 15 residues long. CDR3: CASSLTGGGRYEQYF. Written as DNA, the CDR3 is TGTGCCAGCAGCTTAACCGGCGGGGGCCGATACGAGCAGTACTTC.

In nucleotides, the CDR3 is TGTGCCAGCTCACCTTCCAGCGATGTCGATGAGCAGTTCTTC. It translates to CASSPSSDVDEQFF. J is TRBJ2-1 and V is TRBV18, with no clear D. Germline-derived CDR1 and CDR2 are KGHSH and LQKENI. With 3 bases removed from V and 8 bases from J, the gap between germline ends came to 14 bases. The length of the CDR3 is 14 residues.

This chain links TRBV27 with TRBJ1-2; 9 bases match TRBD1. V shed 5 bases and J 8 bases; nucleotides not matched to a gene: 6. CDR3 length equals 13 residues. The germline V gene has CDR1 MNHEY and CDR2 SMNVEV (reference sequence). CDR3: CASSPRTGEGYTF. CDR3 sequence (DNA): TGTGCCAGCAGTCCCCGGACAGGGGAAGGCTACACCTTC.

V usage is TRBV9 and J usage is TRBJ1-3, with D possibly matching TRBD1 (5 bases). Trimming stripped 0 bases from V and 2 bases from J, with 12 bases between. Germline loops: CDR1 SGDLS, CDR2 YYNGEE. The CDR3 runs to 16 residues. Here the CDR3 DNA reads TGTGCCAGCAGCGTAGATGGAGGGGCCGCTGGAAACACCATATATTTT. It encodes CASSVDGGAAGNTIYF.

This clone turned up a few times. The chain carries TRBV15 and TRBJ2-5; D perhaps matches TRBD1 (6 bases). V lost 2 bases, J lost 4 bases, and 8 bases lay in between. This CDR3 contains 13 residues. Germline V gene data show CDR1 as LNHNV and CDR2 as YYDKDF (reference sequence). CDR3 bases: TGTGCCACCAGCAGAAGACAGGCAGAGACCCAGTACTTC. Protein sequence: CATSRRQAETQYF.

The chain carries TRBV29-1 and TRBJ2-3; 8 bases match TRBD1. Unmatched junction bases numbered 9, after V lost 3 bases and J lost 4 bases. The germline V gene has CDR1 SQVTM and CDR2 ANQGSEA. This CDR3 spans 15 amino acids. The DNA of the CDR3 is TGCAGCGTTGACATGGGACAGGAAGGCCCAGATACGCAGTATTTT. The encoded protein is CSVDMGQEGPDTQYF.

V and J are TRBV19 and TRBJ1-5, with TRBD1 matching over 9 bases. With V trimmed by 5 bases and J by 4 bases, 6 bases remained unmatched. In germline, CDR1 is LNHDA, CDR2 SQIVND (reference sequence). The CDR3 has 15 residues. This CDR3 reads CASSAGTGFNQPQHF. The CDR3 DNA is TGTGCCAGTAGTGCCGGGACAGGGTTTAATCAGCCCCAGCATTTT. The full variable domain, completed using reference TRBV19 and TRBJ1-5, is DGGITQSPKYLFRKEGQNVTLSCEQNLNHDAMYWYRQDPGQGLRLIYYSQIVNDFQKGDIAEGYSVSREKKESFPLTVTSAQKNPTAFYLCASSAGTGFNQPQHFGDGTRLSIL.

This clone has ten or more counts. The rearrangement uses TRBV19 and TRBJ1-1; D is unresolved. The V gene lost 5 bases and the J gene lost 3 bases, with 13 bases spanning the gap. The CDR3 is 14 residues long. CDR1 is LNHDA, CDR2 SQIVND, per germline (reference sequence). CDR3 sequence reads: CASSVAARDTEAFF. DNA for the CDR3: TGTGCCAGTAGTGTGGCGGCGCGTGACACTGAAGCTTTCTTT. Full variable domain (remainder filled in from reference TRBV19 and TRBJ1-1): DGGITQSPKYLFRKEGQNVTLSCEQNLNHDAMYWYRQDPGQGLRLIYYSQIVNDFQKGDIAEGYSVSREKKESFPLTVTSAQKNPTAFYLCASSVAARDTEAFFGQGTRLTVV.

The genes are TRBV20-1 and TRBJ1-2; a weak D match, TRBD1 (5 bases). Germline V CDR1 and CDR2: DFQATT, SNEGSKA (reference sequence). V lost 8 bases, J lost 7 bases, and 14 bases lay in between. The CDR3 is 11 amino acids. DNA for the CDR3: TGCAGTCCCCTCGTCGGGGGTGGCTACACCTTC. Translated, it gives CSPLVGGGYTF.

In this sample, this clone turned up once. J is TRBJ1-5 and V is TRBV10-2; tentative D call: TRBD1 (5 bases). Germline loops: CDR1 WSHSY, CDR2 SAAADI. The CDR3 spans 12 residues. V lost 2 bases and J 8 bases, leaving 7 bases between the germline ends. The CDR3 spells CASSEATEPQHF. CDR3 nucleotide sequence: TGCGCCAGCAGTGAGGCGACAGAGCCCCAGCATTTT.

On this clone: Other DNA sequences from this sample encode an identical CDR3 as well. CDR3 nucleotides: TGTGCCAGCAGTTATCGGGGGGGGATCACTGAAGCTTTCTTT. Encoded protein: CASSYRGGITEAFF. The chain carries TRBV6-5 and TRBJ1-1; weak D call: TRBD1 (5 bases). Trimming pared 3 bases from V and 4 bases from J, leaving 12 bases between. This CDR3 spans 14 amino acids. Germline V CDR1 and CDR2: MNHEY, SVGAGI.

The V and J genes are TRBV19 and TRBJ2-2, with D possibly being TRBD2 (5 bases). Germline lookup yields CDR1 LNHDA and CDR2 SQIVND (reference sequence). Trimming cost V 1 base and J 0 bases, with 9 bases left between them. This CDR3 is built from 16 residues. CDR3 nucleotide sequence: TGTGCCAGTAGTATAGTCTCCGGGACGAACACCGGGGAGCTGTTTTTT. This encodes CASSIVSGTNTGELFF.

The chain employs TRBV7-2 and TRBJ2-7; the D is unclear. CDR3 length equals 14 residues. V was cut by 4 bases and J by 0 bases, with 10 bases left in between. From germline, CDR1 is SGHTA and CDR2 FQGNSA. CDR3 region: CASSSVFSSYEQYF. In DNA form, the CDR3 reads TGTGCCAGCAGCTCCGTGTTCAGCTCCTACGAGCAGTACTTC.

This chain links TRBV7-9 with TRBJ2-1; D may be TRBD2 (6 bases). V lost 5 bases and J 5 bases, leaving 13 bases between the germline ends. CDR1 SEHNR and CDR2 FQNEAQ come from the germline V gene (reference sequence). CDR3 length: 14 residues. CDR3 sequence: CASSRSGDHNEQFF. In DNA form, the CDR3 reads TGTGCCAGCAGCCGTTCGGGGGACCACAATGAGCAGTTCTTC.

This clone was seen only once. The rearrangement joins TRBV19 to TRBJ2-5; weak D call: TRBD2 (6 bases). The CDR3 length is 15 residues. Between the trimmed V and J ends, which lost 6 bases and 1 base, there was a span of 15 bases. Germline V gene data show CDR1 as LNHDA and CDR2 as SQIVND (reference sequence). In DNA form, the CDR3 reads TGTGCCAGTAGGTCTAGCGCCTGGGCCCAAGAGACCCAGTACTTC. Its protein product is CASRSSAWAQETQYF.

This clone has just one count. The chain joins TRBV4-1 to TRBJ2-7; D unclear. The CDR3 spans 13 residues. With 0 bases removed from V and 3 bases from J, the gap between germline ends came to 6 bases. Germline V CDR1 and CDR2: MGHRA, YSYEKL. Written as DNA, the CDR3 is TGCGCCAGCAGCCAAGATTCATTCTACGAGCAGTACTTC. Protein product: CASSQDSFYEQYF.

The chain combines TRBV19 with TRBJ1-2; 9 bases fit TRBD1. CDR1 is LNHDA and CDR2 is SQIVND in the germline V gene (reference sequence). J lost 4 bases, V lost 5 bases, and 11 bases had no gene match. The CDR3 has 16 amino acids. The CDR3 region has the DNA TGTGCCAGTAGTCTCTCCGGGACAGGGCTTGCCTATGGCTACACCTTC. It yields the protein CASSLSGTGLAYGYTF.

This chain joins TRBV9 and TRBJ2-3; TRBD2 matches 11 bases. The junction had 5 bases not matched to a gene; V was cut back by 0 bases and J by 2 bases. This CDR3 is built from 17 residues. Germline V lookup: CDR1 SGDLS, CDR2 YYNGEE. The CDR3 DNA is TGTGCCAGCAGCGTAGATAGCGGGGGGGCCTACACAGATACGCAGTATTTT. Its translation: CASSVDSGGAYTDTQYF.

At least ten counts were recorded for this clone. The V and J genes are TRBV30 and TRBJ2-2; 7 bases agree with TRBD2. V dropped 2 bases and J dropped 5; count of bases not matched to a gene: 5. The CDR3 has 14 amino acids. The V gene's germline CDR1 is GTSNPN and CDR2 SVGIG (reference sequence). DNA of the CDR3: TGTGCCTGGAGTACTAGCGAAGTTACCGGGGAGCTGTTTTTT. Its translation is CAWSTSEVTGELFF. Full variable domain (rest looked up from reference TRBV30 and TRBJ2-2): SQTIHQWPATLVQPVGSPLSLECTVEGTSNPNLYWYRQAAGRGLQLLFYSVGIGQISSEVPQNLSASRPQDRQFILSSKKLLLSDSGFYLCAWSTSEVTGELFFGEGSRLTVL.

The chain joins TRBV28 to TRBJ2-5; TRBD2 matches at 14 bases. J was trimmed by 7 bases and V by 3 bases; bases with no gene match: 4. The CDR3 contains 15 residues. The germline V gene has CDR1 MDHEN and CDR2 SYDVKM. This CDR3 is CASSFRGTSGRTQYF. CDR3 bases: TGTGCCAGCAGTTTTCGGGGGACTAGCGGGAGGACCCAGTACTTC.

The chain carries TRBV20-1 and TRBJ1-5, with 11 bases aligning to TRBD1. Losses at the gene ends were 3 bases for V and 6 bases for J; bases not matched to a gene: 4. This CDR3 is built from 14 residues. The germline CDR1 and CDR2 sequences are DFQATT and SNEGSKA (reference sequence). The CDR3 DNA reads TGCAGTGCTAGTCGGGACAGGGGGTTTCAGCCCCAGCATTTT. Translation gives CSASRDRGFQPQHF.

This sequence joins TRBV7-2 and TRBJ1-6; D gene uncertain. This CDR3 has 16 residues. V was shortened by 5 bases and J by 2 bases, with 13 bases between the two germline ends. Germline-derived CDR1 and CDR2 are SGHTA and FQGNSA. The CDR3 is CASSPWQYPYNSPLHF. CDR3 bases: TGTGCCAGCAGCCCCTGGCAGTACCCCTATAATTCACCCCTCCACTTT.

V gene TRBV4-2 combines with J gene TRBJ2-1; D perhaps matches TRBD1 (5 bases). Germline CDR1 is LGHNA and CDR2 is YNFKEQ. Trimming took off 1 base at V and 6 bases at J, with 13 bases between the two ends. This CDR3 spans 15 amino acids. The chain's CDR3 is CASSQGGPMSNEQFF. The CDR3 nucleotides are TGTGCCAGCAGCCAAGGGGGCCCGATGAGCAATGAGCAGTTCTTC.